The following is a T cell receptor (beta chain) sequence with its context. 13 Jbeta primers and 60 Vbeta primers were used for the PCR. Only in-frame clones appear in the TCRdb table, and some are missing; sequencing was by immunoSEQ multiplex PCR. The repertoire has roughly 200,000 clones, under 85% of them found once; the top ten carry 2.5% to 3.5%. The source of the sample is a study of cytomegalovirus exposure and HLA in healthy donors. The V gene's germline CDR1 is SEHNR and CDR2 FQNEAQ (reference sequence). The CDR3 loop spans 15 amino acids. V lost 3 bases to trimming and J lost 4 bases; unmatched junction nucleotides: 5.

This clonotype was sampled from a male donor in good health and CMV-seronegative. Sequencing was carried out using PBMCs. The V call is TRBV7-9, the J call TRBJ2-2; TRBD1 matches 7 bases. CDR3 bases: TGTGCCAGCAGCTTTACACAGGGGAGCACCGGGGAGCTGTTTTTT. Translation: CASSFTQGSTGELFF.